Listed below are T cell receptor beta chains from one sample, sequenced in a study of cytomegalovirus exposure and HLA in healthy donors. The method was immunoSEQ multiplex PCR; TCRdb's version includes in-frame clones alone and lacks a portion of them. The sample shows 90,000 to 150,000 clones, more than 65% of them seen only once. Sequences were obtained from PBMCs. The source is a man aged 18 to 29 in good health and CMV-seropositive. Both conserved end residues are part of each CDR3. The D gene is left open where the match is weak. The size of a clone is reported for some rows only, either as once, few or many, or as a class for expanded clones.

TRBV5-1	once	14	TRBJ2-7	TRBD1	CASSFRDRVGEQYF	TGCGCCAGCAGCTTCCGGGACAGGGTAGGCGAGCAGTACTTC
TRBV11-2	few	12	TRBJ1-2	NA	CASSLWEYGYTF	TGTGCCAGCAGCTTATGGGAGTATGGCTACACCTTC
TRBV27	once	16	TRBJ1-4	NA	CASSPQGNSPVAELFF	TGTGCCAGCAGTCCGCAGGGGAACTCTCCGGTGGCGGAACTGTTTTTT
TRBV11-2	NA	14	TRBJ1-1	NA	CASSLAVMNTEAFF	TGTGCCAGCAGCTTAGCGGTAATGAACACTGAAGCTTTCTTT
TRBV6-1	NA	15	TRBJ1-2	NA	CASRPGVVANYGYTF	TGTGCCAGCAGACCAGGGGTTGTGGCGAACTATGGCTACACCTTC
TRBV7-9	few	14	TRBJ2-4	TRBD1	CASSSDRGRNSQYF	TGTGCCAGCAGCTCCGACAGGGGTAGGAACAGTCAGTACTTC
TRBV5-1	NA	14	TRBJ1-6	TRBD1	CASSWDRVNSPLHF	TGCGCCAGCAGCTGGGACAGGGTCAATTCACCCCTCCACTTT
TRBV19	NA	17	TRBJ1-3	TRBD1	CASSISGTGRSGNTIYF	TGTGCCAGTAGTATATCCGGGACAGGACGCTCTGGAAACACCATATATTTT
TRBV5-1	NA	13	TRBJ2-3	TRBD2	CASNSGGTDTQYF	TGCGCCAGCAATAGCGGGGGCACAGATACGCAGTATTTT
TRBV4-1	NA	14	TRBJ1-6	TRBD1	CASSLTGGDSPLHF	TGCGCCAGCAGCTTGACAGGGGGCGACTCACCCCTCCACTTT
TRBV6-5	NA	16	TRBJ2-1	TRBD2	CASSYLGLAGGREQFF	TGTGCCAGCAGTTATTTGGGACTAGCGGGAGGGAGGGAGCAGTTCTTC
TRBV4-2	few	15	TRBJ2-7	TRBD2	CASSQGAGGPGEQYF	TGTGCCAGCAGCCAGGGGGCGGGAGGGCCGGGCGAGCAGTACTTC
TRBV4-2	NA	15	TRBJ1-3	TRBD1	CASSQEDRVGNTIYF	TGTGCCAGCAGCCAAGAGGACAGGGTTGGAAACACCATATATTTT
TRBV7-8	NA	14	TRBJ1-5	TRBD1	CASSNTGEGQPQHF	TGTGCCAGCAGCAATACAGGGGAAGGACAGCCCCAGCATTTT
TRBV28	NA	15	TRBJ2-7	TRBD1	CASSPAGTGGAEQYF	TGTGCCAGCAGTCCCGCTGGGACAGGGGGCGCCGAGCAGTACTTC
TRBV10-3	NA	14	TRBJ1-1	NA	CAISEGRGGTEAFF	TGTGCCATCAGTGAGGGCAGGGGTGGCACTGAAGCTTTCTTT
TRBV5-1	NA	16	TRBJ2-5	NA	CASSLNPGLTKETQYF	TGCGCCAGCAGCTTGAATCCGGGACTCACTAAAGAGACCCAGTACTTC
TRBV28	NA	12	TRBJ2-5	NA	CASSSGGETQYF	TGTGCCAGCAGTTCAGGTGGAGAGACCCAGTACTTC
TRBV6-5	NA	15	TRBJ2-1	TRBD1	CASRGEGAVYNEQFF	TGTGCCAGCAGGGGTGAGGGGGCGGTGTACAATGAGCAGTTCTTC
TRBV25-1	NA	15	TRBJ2-3	NA	CASMTRGANTDTQYF	TGTGCCAGCATGACTAGAGGCGCGAACACAGATACGCAGTATTTT
TRBV19	NA	15	TRBJ2-7	TRBD1	CASSSRQDRGYEQYF	TGTGCCAGTAGTAGCCGTCAGGACAGGGGCTACGAGCAGTACTTC
TRBV4-1	NA	15	TRBJ2-5	NA	CASSQVGLVGETQYF	TGCGCCAGCAGCCAAGTGGGACTGGTTGGGGAGACCCAGTACTTC
TRBV20-1	NA	11	TRBJ2-7	TRBD2	CSARGLAEQYF	TGCAGTGCCCGGGGACTAGCAGAGCAGTACTTC
TRBV7-2	NA	16	TRBJ2-5	TRBD2	CASSSVGAGAQETQYF	TGTGCCAGCAGCTCCGTCGGAGCGGGGGCCCAAGAGACCCAGTACTTC
TRBV2	NA	13	TRBJ2-5	TRBD2	CARTSGPEGTQYF	TGTGCCAGGACTAGCGGGCCGGAGGGGACCCAGTACTTC
TRBV6-5	once	14	TRBJ2-2	TRBD2	CASSLAGYTGELFF	TGTGCCAGCAGTCTAGCGGGGTACACCGGGGAGCTGTTTTTT
TRBV7-8	NA	13	TRBJ1-1	NA	CASSSSRNTEAFF	TGTGCCAGCAGCTCCTCCCGGAACACTGAAGCTTTCTTT
TRBV25-1	NA	14	TRBJ1-1	NA	CASRDAGRNTEAFF	TGTGCCAGCAGAGACGCCGGGAGGAACACTGAAGCTTTCTTT
TRBV2	NA	14	TRBJ2-3	TRBD1	CASSGTGSTDTQYF	TGTGCCAGCAGTGGGACAGGGAGCACAGATACGCAGTATTTT
TRBV7-9	NA	16	TRBJ2-1	TRBD1	CASSLSPGTGRDEQFF	TGTGCCAGCAGCTTATCCCCCGGGACAGGGAGGGATGAGCAGTTCTTC
TRBV10-2	NA	12	TRBJ2-7	NA	CASSEVRYEQYF	TGCGCCAGCAGTGAAGTCAGATACGAGCAGTACTTC
TRBV5-4	NA	15	TRBJ2-1	TRBD2	CATPGGESSYSEQFF	TGTGCCACCCCCGGGGGGGAGTCTTCCTACAGTGAGCAGTTCTTC
TRBV6-1	NA	14	TRBJ2-7	TRBD1	CASPKQGISYEQYF	TGTGCCAGCCCTAAACAGGGGATCTCCTACGAGCAGTACTTC
TRBV7-9	NA	14	TRBJ2-3	NA	CASSPLSTTDTQYF	TGTGCCAGCAGCCCTCTATCTACCACAGATACGCAGTATTTT
TRBV5-1	NA	12	TRBJ2-1	TRBD1	CASSTGGNEQFF	TGCGCCAGCTCGACAGGGGGCAATGAGCAGTTCTTC
TRBV4-1	NA	15	TRBJ1-3	NA	CASSQSDSPGNTIYF	TGCGCCAGCAGCCAATCTGACAGCCCTGGAAACACCATATATTTT
TRBV9	NA	15	TRBJ1-3	NA	CASSVGGSSGNTIYF	TGTGCCAGCAGCGTCGGGGGGAGCTCTGGAAACACCATATATTTT
TRBV18	NA	15	TRBJ1-2	TRBD1	CASSLTPGQSYGYTF	TGTGCCAGCTCACTCACCCCGGGACAGAGTTATGGCTACACCTTC
TRBV28	NA	14	TRBJ1-2	NA	CASSLGARVHGYTF	TGTGCCAGCAGTTTGGGGGCCAGGGTGCATGGCTACACCTTC
TRBV29-1	NA	12	TRBJ2-7	NA	CSVRQSSYEQYF	TGCAGCGTTAGACAGAGCTCCTACGAGCAGTACTTC
TRBV6-5	NA	14	TRBJ1-4	TRBD1	CASSSGQTNEKLFF	TGTGCCAGCAGCTCGGGACAGACAAATGAAAAACTGTTTTTT
TRBV2	NA	15	TRBJ2-2	TRBD2	CASSGTSGYTGELFF	TGTGCCAGCAGTGGGACTAGCGGGTACACCGGGGAGCTGTTTTTT
TRBV6-5	NA	14	TRBJ2-3	NA	CASSYGGSTDTQYF	TGTGCCAGCAGTTATGGCGGTAGCACAGATACGCAGTATTTT
TRBV6-1	once	19	TRBJ2-7	NA	CASSEGPTGPDPRGYEQYF	TGTGCCAGCAGTGAGGGCCCGACAGGGCCGGATCCCCGGGGGTACGAGCAGTACTTC
TRBV9	NA	15	TRBJ2-1	TRBD2	CASSLPSGRAGEQFF	TGTGCCAGCAGCCTCCCTAGCGGGAGAGCGGGTGAGCAGTTCTTC
TRBV7-9	NA	15	TRBJ2-1	TRBD2	CSSLYRSGGNNEQFF	TGTTCCAGCCTTTATCGAAGCGGGGGGAACAATGAGCAGTTCTTC
TRBV19	NA	15	TRBJ1-2	NA	CASSIGSGGFYGYTF	TGTGCCAGTAGTATTGGCTCGGGAGGGTTCTATGGCTACACCTTC
TRBV27	NA	14	TRBJ2-2	NA	CASSPFGDTGELFF	TGTGCCAGCAGTCCCTTCGGGGACACCGGGGAGCTGTTTTTT
TRBV19	NA	17	TRBJ1-2	NA	CASSINFQGPTNYGYTF	TGTGCCAGTAGTATAAATTTCCAGGGGCCGACTAACTATGGCTACACCTTC
TRBV13	NA	13	TRBJ1-1	TRBD1	CASSKDRGTEAFF	TGTGCCAGCAGCAAGGACAGGGGCACTGAAGCTTTCTTT
TRBV13	NA	16	TRBJ1-4	NA	CASSLGPMGTNEKLFF	TGTGCCAGCAGCTTAGGTCCCATGGGGACAAATGAAAAACTGTTTTTT
TRBV10-3	NA	15	TRBJ2-3	NA	CAISVENLSTDTQYF	TGTGCCATCAGTGTGGAGAACCTAAGCACAGATACGCAGTATTTT
TRBV29-1	NA	14	TRBJ1-3	NA	CSVETPRAGNTIYF	TGCAGCGTTGAAACCCCGAGGGCTGGAAACACCATATATTTT
TRBV7-8	NA	18	TRBJ2-3	NA	CASSLYRLTDTSTDTQYF	TGTGCCAGCAGCTTGTACCGTCTGACAGACACTAGCACAGATACGCAGTATTTT